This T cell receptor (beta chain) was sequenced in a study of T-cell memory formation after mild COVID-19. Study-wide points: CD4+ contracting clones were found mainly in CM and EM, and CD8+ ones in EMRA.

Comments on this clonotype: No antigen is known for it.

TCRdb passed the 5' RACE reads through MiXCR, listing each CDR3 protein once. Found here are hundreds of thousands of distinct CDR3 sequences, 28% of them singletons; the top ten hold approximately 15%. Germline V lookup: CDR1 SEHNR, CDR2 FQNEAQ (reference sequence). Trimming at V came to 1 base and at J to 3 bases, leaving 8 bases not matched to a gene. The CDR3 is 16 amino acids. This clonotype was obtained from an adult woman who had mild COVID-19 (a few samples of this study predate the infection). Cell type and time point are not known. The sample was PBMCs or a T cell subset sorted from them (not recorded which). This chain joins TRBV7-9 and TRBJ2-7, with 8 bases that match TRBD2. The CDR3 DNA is TGTGCCAGCAGCTTAGTTACTAGCGGTCCCGTCTACGAGCAGTACTTC. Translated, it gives CASSLVTSGPVYEQYF.